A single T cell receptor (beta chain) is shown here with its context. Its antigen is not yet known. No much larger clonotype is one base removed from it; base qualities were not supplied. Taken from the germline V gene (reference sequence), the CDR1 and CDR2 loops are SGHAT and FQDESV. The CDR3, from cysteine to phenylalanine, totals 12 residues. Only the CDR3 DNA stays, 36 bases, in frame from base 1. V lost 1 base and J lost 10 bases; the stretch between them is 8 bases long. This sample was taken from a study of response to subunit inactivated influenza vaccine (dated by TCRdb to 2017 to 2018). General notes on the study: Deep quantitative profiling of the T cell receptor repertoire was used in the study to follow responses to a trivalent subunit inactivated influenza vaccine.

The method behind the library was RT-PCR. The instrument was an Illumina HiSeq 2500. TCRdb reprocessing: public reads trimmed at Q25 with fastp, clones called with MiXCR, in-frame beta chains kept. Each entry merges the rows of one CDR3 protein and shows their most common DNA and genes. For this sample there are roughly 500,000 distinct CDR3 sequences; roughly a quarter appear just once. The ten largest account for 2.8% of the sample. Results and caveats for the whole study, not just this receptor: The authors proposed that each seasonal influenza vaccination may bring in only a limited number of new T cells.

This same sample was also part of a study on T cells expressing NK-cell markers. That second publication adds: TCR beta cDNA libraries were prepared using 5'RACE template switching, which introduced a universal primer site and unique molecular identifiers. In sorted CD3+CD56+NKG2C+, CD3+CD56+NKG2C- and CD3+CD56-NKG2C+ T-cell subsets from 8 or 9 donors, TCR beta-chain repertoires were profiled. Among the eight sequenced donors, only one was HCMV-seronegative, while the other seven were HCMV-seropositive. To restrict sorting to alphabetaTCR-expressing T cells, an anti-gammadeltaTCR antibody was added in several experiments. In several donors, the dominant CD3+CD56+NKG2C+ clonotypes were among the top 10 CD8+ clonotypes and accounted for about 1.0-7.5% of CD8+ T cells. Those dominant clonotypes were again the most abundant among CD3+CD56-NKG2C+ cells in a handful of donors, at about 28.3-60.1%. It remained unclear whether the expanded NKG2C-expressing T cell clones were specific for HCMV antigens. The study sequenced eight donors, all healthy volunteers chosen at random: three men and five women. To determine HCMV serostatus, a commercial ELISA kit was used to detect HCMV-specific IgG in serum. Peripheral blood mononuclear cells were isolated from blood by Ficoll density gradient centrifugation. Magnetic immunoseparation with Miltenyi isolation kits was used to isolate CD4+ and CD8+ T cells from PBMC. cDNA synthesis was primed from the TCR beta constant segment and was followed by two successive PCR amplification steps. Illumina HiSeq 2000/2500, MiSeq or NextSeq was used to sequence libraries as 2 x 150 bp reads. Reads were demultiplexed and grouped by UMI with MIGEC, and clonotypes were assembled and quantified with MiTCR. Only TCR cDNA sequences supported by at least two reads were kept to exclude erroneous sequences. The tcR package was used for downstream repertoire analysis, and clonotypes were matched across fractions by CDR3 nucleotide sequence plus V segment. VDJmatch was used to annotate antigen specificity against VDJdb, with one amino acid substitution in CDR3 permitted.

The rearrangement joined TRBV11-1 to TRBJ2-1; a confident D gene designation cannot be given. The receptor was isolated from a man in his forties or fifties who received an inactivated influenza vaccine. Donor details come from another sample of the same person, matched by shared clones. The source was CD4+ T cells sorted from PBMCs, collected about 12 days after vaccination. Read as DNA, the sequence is TGTGCCAGCAGCTTAGGGGAAATGGAGCAGTTCTTC. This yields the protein CASSLGEMEQFF.